A single sample is the source of the 5 T cell receptor beta chains below, sequenced in a study of radiation and T cells in renal cell carcinoma. Method: immunoSEQ multiplex PCR; TCRdb's copy keeps in-frame clones and lacks some. The sample shows tens of thousands of clones, 70% to 80% of them seen only once. Specified time point: blood 2 weeks post-SBRT. Regarding treatment: 15 Gy SBRT to primary tumor, nephrectomy 4 weeks later. The sample consisted of blood, taken from a patient whose treatment included radiotherapy and nephrectomy. The receptors stem from a man aged 60-69 years with renal cell carcinoma.

The chain is built from TRBV6-1 and TRBJ2-4; 11 bases are shared with TRBD1. Germline-derived CDR1 and CDR2 are MNHNS and SASEGT. V lost 2 bases and J lost 1; bases outside the gene matches: 4. The CDR3 is 17 amino acids. The CDR3 region has the DNA TGTGCCAGCAGTGAACTCGGGGACAGGGGGGCCAAAAACATTCAGTACTTC. Amino acids: CASSELGDRGAKNIQYF.

The chain combines TRBV10-3 with TRBJ1-1; unclear D gene. V lost 4 bases and J lost 0, with 6 bases in between. CDR1 is ENHRY and CDR2 is SYGVKD in the germline V gene. The CDR3 runs to 13 residues. The CDR3 protein is CAISGQLNTEAFF. The DNA for the CDR3 is TGTGCCATCAGTGGGCAGTTGAACACTGAAGCTTTCTTT.

This clone was seen only a few times. The gene calls are TRBV10-2 and TRBJ2-1; no reliable D call. CDR3 length: 11 amino acids. Trimming stripped 6 bases from V and 8 bases from J, with 8 bases between. Germline CDR1 and CDR2: WSHSY and SAAADI. DNA of the CDR3: TGCGCCAGCAGCCCGACCGATGAGCAGTTCTTC. Amino acid sequence: CASSPTDEQFF.

V is TRBV7-8 and J is TRBJ2-3, with a possible D match to TRBD1 (7 bases). The V end lost 1 base, the J end lost 10 bases, and 18 bases lay between the germline ends. The CDR3 spans 15 residues. The germline V gene has CDR1 SGHVS and CDR2 FQNEAQ. The CDR3 DNA follows: TGTGCCAGCAGCTTAGGAGGAGGGGGCCTGGAGGCGCAGTATTTT. Protein sequence: CASSLGGGGLEAQYF.

The V call is TRBV6-5, the J call TRBJ2-3; maybe TRBD1 (5 bases). Trimming took 6 bases from V and 4 from J, leaving 17 bases between them. CDR3 length: 15 amino acids. Germline CDR1 MNHEY, CDR2 SVGAGI. Here the CDR3 reads CASSLRGSTADTQYF. In DNA, the CDR3 is TGTGCCAGCAGCCTTAGGGGAAGCACCGCAGATACGCAGTATTTT.